This is a list of T cell receptor beta chains from one sample in a study of blood T cell repertoires in COVID-19. The protocol was immunoSEQ multiplex PCR, while the TCRdb copy is restricted to in-frame clones and leaves out a portion. The table lists around 140,000 clones, roughly 91% of them singletons. The sequencing input was peripheral blood. The receptors originated from a man in his 60s with active or convalescent COVID-19. Each CDR3 is given with its conserved first and last residue. The order of the fields is V gene, D gene, clone size, J gene, CDR3 protein, CDR3 DNA. D genes are given only for firm matches. Some rows mark clone size as missing; the rest say once, few, many or name a class of expanded clone.

v_gene: TRBV6-5
d_gene: TRBD1
abundance: .
j_gene: TRBJ2-2
CDR3aa: CASSRQGANTGELFF
CDR3nt: TGTGCCAGCAGTAGACAGGGCGCGAACACCGGGGAGCTGTTTTTT

v_gene: TRBV30
d_gene: TRBD1
abundance: .
j_gene: TRBJ1-5
CDR3aa: CAWSVQGGQPQHF
CDR3nt: TGTGCCTGGAGTGTACAGGGGGGTCAGCCCCAGCATTTT

v_gene: TRBV18
d_gene: .
abundance: .
j_gene: TRBJ1-1
CDR3aa: CASSPLVGGTEAFF
CDR3nt: TGTGCCAGCTCACCCCTCGTCGGAGGGACTGAAGCTTTCTTT

v_gene: TRBV19
d_gene: .
abundance: .
j_gene: TRBJ2-7
CDR3aa: CASSIAQLSSYEQYF
CDR3nt: TGTGCCAGTAGTATAGCACAGCTCTCCTCCTACGAGCAGTACTTC

v_gene: TRBV9
d_gene: .
abundance: few
j_gene: TRBJ1-6
CDR3aa: CASSPPPHGGYNSPLHF
CDR3nt: TGTGCCAGCAGTCCTCCCCCTCATGGAGGGTATAATTCACCCCTCCACTTT

v_gene: TRBV7-2
d_gene: .
abundance: few
j_gene: TRBJ2-3
CDR3aa: CASSPTYDRGTDTQYF
CDR3nt: TGTGCCAGCAGCCCAACATACGACCGGGGCACAGATACGCAGTATTTT

v_gene: TRBV27
d_gene: TRBD1
abundance: .
j_gene: TRBJ2-2
CDR3aa: CASSSPRTGGSGELFF
CDR3nt: TGTGCCAGCAGTTCCCCCAGGACAGGGGGCTCCGGGGAGCTGTTTTTT

v_gene: TRBV28
d_gene: .
abundance: .
j_gene: TRBJ1-2
CDR3aa: CASSLVQNYGYTF
CDR3nt: TGTGCCAGCAGTTTAGTGCAGAACTATGGCTACACCTTC

v_gene: TRBV5-1
d_gene: .
abundance: .
j_gene: TRBJ2-5
CDR3aa: CASSLLGGETQYF
CDR3nt: TGCGCCAGCAGCTTATTGGGGGGAGAGACCCAGTACTTC

v_gene: TRBV5-4
d_gene: .
abundance: .
j_gene: TRBJ2-7
CDR3aa: CASSLFGMEQYF
CDR3nt: TGTGCCAGCAGCTTGTTCGGGATGGAGCAGTACTTC